The text below deals with one T cell receptor (beta chain). Lesional scalp punch biopsies and peripheral blood came from alopecia areata patients. Investigators sorted PBMCs to obtain both CD4+ and CD8+ T cells. Following RNA extraction, reverse transcription yielded cDNA that acted as the sequencing template. The repertoire was sequenced with immunoSEQ multiplex PCR; TCRdb's copy has only in-frame clones and lacks some. The sample lists fewer than 70,000 clones; 40% to 50% were seen once. The V gene end was trimmed by 0 bases and the J gene end by 9 bases; junction bases not matched to a gene: 10. Per the germline V gene, CDR1 is LGHNA and CDR2 is YSLEER. CDR3 size: 15 residues. The data derive from a study of CD8+ T cells in alopecia areata.

Source material: NKG2D-low CD8+ T cells sorted from blood. The J gene is TRBJ2-5, the V gene TRBV4-3; 7 nucleotides match TRBD2. This receptor was obtained from a human donor with alopecia areata. The CDR3 nucleotides are TGCGCCAGCAGCCAAGAGTGGCGGGGGAGGGAGGCCCAGTACTTC. Translated: CASSQEWRGREAQYF.